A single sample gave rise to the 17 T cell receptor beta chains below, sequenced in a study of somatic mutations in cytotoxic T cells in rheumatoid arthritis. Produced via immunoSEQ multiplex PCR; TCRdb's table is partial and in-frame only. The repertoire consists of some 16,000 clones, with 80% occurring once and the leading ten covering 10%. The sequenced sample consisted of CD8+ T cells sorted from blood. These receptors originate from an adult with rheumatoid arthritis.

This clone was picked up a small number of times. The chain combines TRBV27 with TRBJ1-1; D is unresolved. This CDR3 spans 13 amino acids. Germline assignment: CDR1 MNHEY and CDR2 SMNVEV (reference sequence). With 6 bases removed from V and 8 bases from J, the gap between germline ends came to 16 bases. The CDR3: CASSSAGIREAFF. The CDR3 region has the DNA TGTGCCAGCAGCTCTGCGGGGATCAGGGAAGCTTTCTTT.

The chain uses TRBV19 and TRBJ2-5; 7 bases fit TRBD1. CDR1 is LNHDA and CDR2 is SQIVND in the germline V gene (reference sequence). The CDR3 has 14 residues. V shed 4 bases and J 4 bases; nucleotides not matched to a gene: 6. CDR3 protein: CASSTTGRGETQYF. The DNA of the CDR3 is TGTGCCAGTAGTACGACAGGGCGAGGAGAGACCCAGTACTTC.

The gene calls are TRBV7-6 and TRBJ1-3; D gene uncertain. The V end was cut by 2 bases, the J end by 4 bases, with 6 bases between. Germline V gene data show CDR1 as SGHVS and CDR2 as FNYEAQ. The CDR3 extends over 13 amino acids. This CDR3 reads CASSLPGGNTIYF. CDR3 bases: TGTGCCAGCAGCTTACCCGGGGGAAACACCATATATTTT. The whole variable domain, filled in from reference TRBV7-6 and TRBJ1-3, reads GAGVSQSPRYKVTKRGQDVALRCDPISGHVSLYWYRQALGQGPEFLTYFNYEAQQDKSGLPNDRFSAERPEGSISTLTIQRTEQRDSAMYRCASSLPGGNTIYFGEGSWLTVV.

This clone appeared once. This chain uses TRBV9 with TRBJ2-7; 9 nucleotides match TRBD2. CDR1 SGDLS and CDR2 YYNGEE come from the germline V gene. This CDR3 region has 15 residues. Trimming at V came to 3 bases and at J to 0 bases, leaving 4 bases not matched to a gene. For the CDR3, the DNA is TGTGCCAGCAGCGCGGGCGGGGGGGACTCCTACGAGCAGTACTTC. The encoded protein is CASSAGGGDSYEQYF.

The chain's CDR3 is CASSFGTGLYYEQYF. The DNA for the CDR3 is TGTGCCAGCAGCTTTGGGACAGGCCTTTACTACGAGCAGTACTTC. The rearrangement uses TRBV7-9 and TRBJ2-7, with TRBD1 matching over 8 bases. V was clipped by 3 bases and J by 3 bases; unmatched bases: 7. The CDR3 spans 15 residues. Germline assignment: CDR1 SEHNR and CDR2 FQNEAQ (reference sequence).

The CDR3 DNA reads TGTGCTAGTGGTTTGTTCCGGACTGGGGGCACAGATACGCAGTATTTT. The encoded protein is CASGLFRTGGTDTQYF. The chain employs TRBV12-5 and TRBJ2-3, with D possibly TRBD2 on 5 matching bases. This CDR3 has 16 amino acids. Germline V lookup: CDR1 LGHNT, CDR2 FRNRAP. The germline V and J ends were trimmed by 2 bases and 1 base, with 13 bases remaining between them.

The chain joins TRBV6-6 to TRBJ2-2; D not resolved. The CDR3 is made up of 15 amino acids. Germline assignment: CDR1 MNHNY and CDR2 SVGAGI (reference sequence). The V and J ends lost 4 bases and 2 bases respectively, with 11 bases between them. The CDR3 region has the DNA TGTGCCAGCAGTTCGGACCATCCTAACACCGGGGAGCTGTTTTTT. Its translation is CASSSDHPNTGELFF.

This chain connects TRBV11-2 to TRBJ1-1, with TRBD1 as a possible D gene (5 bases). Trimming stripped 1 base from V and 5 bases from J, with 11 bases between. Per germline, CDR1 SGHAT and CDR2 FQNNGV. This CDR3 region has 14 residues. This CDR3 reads CASSLGRDGTEAFF. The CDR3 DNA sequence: TGTGCCAGCAGCTTAGGCAGGGATGGGACTGAAGCTTTCTTT.

CDR3 region: CASSIRGIRGEAFF. CDR3 in DNA: TGTGCCAGTAGTATACGTGGCATCAGGGGTGAAGCTTTCTTT. The J gene is TRBJ1-1, the V gene TRBV19; maybe TRBD1 (6 bases). CDR1 and CDR2 (germline): LNHDA, SQIVND (reference sequence). The V end lost 2 bases, the J end lost 7 bases, and 14 bases lay between the germline ends. The CDR3 has 14 residues.

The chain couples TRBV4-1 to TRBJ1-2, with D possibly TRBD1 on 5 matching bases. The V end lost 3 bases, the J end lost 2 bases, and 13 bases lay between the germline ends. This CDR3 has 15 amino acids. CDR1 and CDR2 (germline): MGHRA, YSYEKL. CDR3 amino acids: CASSQTPAGNYGYTF. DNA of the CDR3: TGCGCCAGCAGCCAGACTCCGGCAGGGAACTATGGCTACACCTTC.

As DNA, the CDR3 is TGTGCCAGCAGCACTATCTCGGGGTCCCTGGGATATGGCTACACCTTC. It yields the protein CASSTISGSLGYGYTF. This chain links TRBV27 with TRBJ1-2; D is unresolved. Germline CDR1 and CDR2: MNHEY and SMNVEV (reference sequence). The ends were cut back, 6 bases at V and 5 bases at J, with 22 bases in the middle. This CDR3 has 16 amino acids.

Here the CDR3 reads CASSLLTGVSYGYTF. CDR3 nucleotides: TGTGCCAGCAGCTTGTTGACAGGGGTGTCCTATGGCTACACCTTC. The rearrangement links TRBV5-5 to TRBJ1-2; 8 positions match TRBD1. Germline lookup yields CDR1 SGHKS and CDR2 YYEKEE (reference sequence). The trim removed 1 base at V and 4 bases at J, leaving 6 bases unmatched. This CDR3 is built from 15 residues.

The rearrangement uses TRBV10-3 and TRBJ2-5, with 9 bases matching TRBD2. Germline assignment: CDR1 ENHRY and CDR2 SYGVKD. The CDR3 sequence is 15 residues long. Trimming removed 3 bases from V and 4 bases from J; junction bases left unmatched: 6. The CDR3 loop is CAISDWSSGAETQYF. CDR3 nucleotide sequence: TGTGCCATCAGTGATTGGTCTAGCGGGGCAGAGACCCAGTACTTC.

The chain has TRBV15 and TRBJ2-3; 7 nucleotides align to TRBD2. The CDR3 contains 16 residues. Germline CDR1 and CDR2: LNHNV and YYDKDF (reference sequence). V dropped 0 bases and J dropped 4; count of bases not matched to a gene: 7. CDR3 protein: CATSREGRDGPDTQYF. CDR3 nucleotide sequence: TGTGCCACCAGCAGAGAAGGGAGGGACGGCCCAGATACGCAGTATTTT.

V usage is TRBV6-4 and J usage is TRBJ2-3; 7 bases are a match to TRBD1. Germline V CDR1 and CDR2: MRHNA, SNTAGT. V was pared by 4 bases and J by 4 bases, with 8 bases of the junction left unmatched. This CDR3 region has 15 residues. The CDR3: CASSGTGAGADTQYF. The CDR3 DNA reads TGTGCCAGCAGTGGCACAGGGGCAGGGGCAGATACGCAGTATTTT.

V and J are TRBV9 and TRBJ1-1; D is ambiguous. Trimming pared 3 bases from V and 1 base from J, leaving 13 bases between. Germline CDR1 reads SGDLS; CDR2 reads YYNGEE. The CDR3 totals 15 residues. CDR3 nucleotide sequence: TGTGCCAGCAGCGCTAAGCGGGAGGGGAACACTGAAGCTTTCTTT. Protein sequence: CASSAKREGNTEAFF.

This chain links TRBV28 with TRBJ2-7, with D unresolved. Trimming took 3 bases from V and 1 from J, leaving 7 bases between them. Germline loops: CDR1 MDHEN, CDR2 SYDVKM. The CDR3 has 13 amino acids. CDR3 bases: TGTGCCAGCAGTTTGGGCAGTTCCTACGAGCAGTACTTC. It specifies CASSLGSSYEQYF.